This T cell receptor beta chain was found in a study of shared clonotypes between healthy human individuals. Measured with immunoSEQ multiplex PCR; TCRdb has only the in-frame clones, and not every one. The sample has approximately 600,000 clones, approximately 96% seen once. Naive CD8 populations comprised CD45RO-negative cells positively selected for CCR7, excluding terminally differentiated effector memory CD45RA+ cells. This CDR3 is built from 15 residues. The TCR comes from a woman aged 25 to 39 in good health. Specimen: naive CD8+ T cells sorted from blood. The V call is TRBV21-1, the J call TRBJ1-2; TRBD1, the table's D call, was not compared with the DNA. TRBV21-1 is classified as a pseudogene. The CDR3, as DNA: TGTGCCAGTTCTACTGGGCCTCCCAGTAACTATGGCTACACCTTC. Amino acid sequence: CASSTGPPSNYGYTF.